These T cell receptor beta chains were read from a single sample in a study of radiotherapy plus CTLA-4 blockade in lung cancer. The protocol was immunoSEQ multiplex PCR, while the TCRdb copy is restricted to in-frame clones and leaves out a portion. Among 110,000 or so clones listed, about four fifths were seen once. Sequenced here: peripheral blood, sampled from a patient treated with radiotherapy plus ipilimumab. The receptors were gathered from a human donor with non-small cell lung cancer who had a partial response to radiotherapy plus ipilimumab. Each CDR3 is given with its conserved first and last residue. A D gene is named only where the DNA matches it firmly. Expanded clones are given a class, and other clones once, few, many or no size at all.

V gene,clone size,D gene,J gene,CDR3 protein,CDR3 DNA
TRBV5-6,.,TRBD1,TRBJ1-1,CASSLSMAGGWTEAFF,TGTGCCAGCAGCCTATCGATGGCAGGGGGCTGGACTGAAGCTTTCTTT
TRBV18,.,.,TRBJ1-2,CASSSERQFYGYTF,TGTGCCAGCTCATCAGAAAGACAGTTCTATGGCTACACCTTC
TRBV29-1,.,TRBD2,TRBJ2-1,CSVITSGRGNEQFF,TGCAGCGTTATAACTAGCGGGAGGGGAAATGAGCAGTTCTTC
TRBV27,.,.,TRBJ1-5,CASSLYDGDQPQHF,TGTGCCAGCAGTTTATATGACGGGGATCAGCCCCAGCATTTT
TRBV7-6,.,TRBD2,TRBJ2-2,CASSLGLAAGELFF,TGTGCCAGCAGCTTAGGACTAGCGGCCGGGGAGCTGTTTTTT
TRBV10-3,.,TRBD2,TRBJ2-2,CAISAGLAGAANTGELFF,TGTGCCATCAGTGCGGGACTAGCGGGAGCCGCGAACACCGGGGAGCTGTTTTTT
TRBV29-1,.,.,TRBJ1-1,CSPWGGLNTEAFF,TGCAGCCCTTGGGGGGGCTTGAACACTGAAGCTTTCTTT
TRBV6-5,once,TRBD1,TRBJ1-2,CASSYDRGRHGYTF,TGTGCCAGCAGTTATGACAGGGGGCGACATGGCTACACCTTC
TRBV6-5,few,.,TRBJ1-3,CAISLTYSGNTIYF,TGTGCCATCAGCCTGACTTACTCTGGAAACACCATATATTTT
TRBV30,.,.,TRBJ1-1,CAWGGGDTEAFF,TGTGCCTGGGGAGGAGGGGACACTGAAGCTTTCTTT
TRBV6-5,.,TRBD1,TRBJ1-2,CASRHRDSGNEGYTF,TGTGCCAGCAGACACCGGGACAGCGGTAACGAAGGCTACACCTTC
TRBV28,.,.,TRBJ1-1,CASSNTANTEAFF,TGTGCCAGCAGTAACACAGCGAACACTGAAGCTTTCTTT
TRBV4-3,few,TRBD1,TRBJ2-2,CASSHRQGNSGELFF,TGCGCCAGCAGCCACCGACAGGGGAACTCCGGGGAGCTGTTTTTT
TRBV7-9,.,.,TRBJ2-7,CASSSIQKAYEQYF,TGTGCCAGCAGCTCGATACAGAAAGCCTACGAGCAGTACTTC
TRBV27,.,TRBD2,TRBJ2-4,CASRASGTSGIQYF,TGTGCCAGCAGGGCCTCCGGGACTAGCGGAATTCAGTACTTC
TRBV6-6,.,.,TRBJ2-2,CASSYRPTGTGELFF,TGTGCCAGCAGTTACCGCCCCACAGGGACCGGGGAGCTGTTTTTT
TRBV5-1,.,.,TRBJ2-1,CASSHGADPREQFF,TGCGCCAGCAGCCACGGCGCGGATCCCCGGGAGCAGTTCTTC
TRBV18,many,TRBD2,TRBJ2-3,CASSPPSGSTDTQYF,TGTGCCAGCTCACCACCTAGCGGGAGCACAGATACGCAGTATTTT
TRBV5-4,once,TRBD1,TRBJ2-7,CASSWDRGLGEQYF,TGTGCCAGCAGCTGGGACAGGGGGCTAGGCGAGCAGTACTTC
TRBV28,.,.,TRBJ2-3,CASSSASTDTQYF,TGTGCCAGCTCTAGCGCAAGCACGGATACGCAGTATTTT
TRBV5-6,.,.,TRBJ2-2,CASSPGHNTGELFF,TGTGCCAGCAGCCCCGGACACAACACCGGGGAGCTGTTTTTT
TRBV5-5,.,.,TRBJ2-6,CASSPGGGANVLTF,TGTGCCAGCAGCCCCGGGGGTGGGGCCAACGTCCTGACTTTC
TRBV30,.,TRBD1,TRBJ1-4,CAWTLQGLANEKLFF,TGTGCCTGGACCCTACAGGGGCTAGCTAATGAAAAACTGTTTTTT
TRBV11-3,.,TRBD2,TRBJ2-2,CASSFTLAGPNTGELFF,TGTGCCAGCAGCTTTACTCTAGCGGGCCCGAACACCGGGGAGCTGTTTTTT
TRBV7-2,.,.,TRBJ1-1,CASSPVHPGNTEAFF,TGTGCCAGCAGCCCCGTTCATCCGGGGAACACTGAAGCTTTCTTT
TRBV7-2,.,TRBD1,TRBJ1-5,CASSFGTGGGQPQHF,TGTGCCAGCAGCTTCGGGACAGGGGGAGGTCAGCCCCAGCATTTT
TRBV5-6,.,.,TRBJ2-1,CASSLGRAVNEQFF,TGTGCCAGCAGCTTGGGCAGGGCAGTCAATGAGCAGTTCTTC
TRBV27,.,TRBD1,TRBJ1-1,CASRRQGANTEAFF,TGTGCCAGCAGGAGACAGGGGGCAAATACTGAAGCTTTCTTT
TRBV29-1,.,.,TRBJ1-2,CSVESPRLNSGYTF,TGCAGCGTTGAAAGTCCCAGGTTAAATTCTGGCTACACCTTC
TRBV5-1,.,.,TRBJ1-4,CASSPGSITLSEKLFF,TGCGCCAGCAGCCCGGGGAGTATCACTCTGTCTGAAAAACTGTTTTTT
TRBV19,.,.,TRBJ1-5,CASVAGIDSNQPQHF,TGTGCCAGTGTTGCAGGCATCGATAGCAATCAGCCCCAGCATTTT
TRBV28,few,.,TRBJ2-7,CASSLPGFDSPESYEQYF,TGTGCCAGCAGTTTACCTGGCTTTGACAGCCCGGAATCCTACGAGCAGTACTTC
TRBV5-1,.,TRBD1,TRBJ2-1,CASSRYRDSWFF,TGCGCCAGCAGCCGGTATCGGGACAGCTGGTTCTTC
TRBV4-2,once,TRBD2,TRBJ2-5,CASSQEGTRGETQYF,TGTGCCAGCAGCCAAGAAGGGACTAGGGGAGAGACCCAGTACTTC
TRBV11-2,.,TRBD2,TRBJ2-5,CASSSGTSGRARQETQYF,TGTGCCAGCAGCTCGGGGACTAGCGGGAGGGCCAGGCAAGAGACCCAGTACTTC
TRBV5-6,.,.,TRBJ2-2,CASSLSQGLTGELFF,TGTGCCAGCAGCTTATCACAGGGCCTCACCGGGGAGCTGTTTTTT
TRBV7-7,.,.,TRBJ2-5,CASSLNSGPQETQYF,TGTGCTAGCAGCCTCAATAGCGGCCCCCAAGAGACCCAGTACTTC
TRBV11-2,.,.,TRBJ2-7,CASSPGGHGEQYF,TGTGCCAGCAGCCCCGGGGGGCACGGCGAGCAGTACTTC
TRBV4-2,once,.,TRBJ1-4,CASSQNLDLGLGKLFF,TGTGCCAGCAGCCAAAACCTCGACTTGGGGCTCGGGAAACTGTTTTTT
TRBV28,.,TRBD1,TRBJ1-1,CASRMPGGEAFF,TGTGCCAGCAGAATGCCAGGGGGCGAAGCTTTCTTT
TRBV6-5,.,TRBD1,TRBJ1-5,CASSPWTGRNQPQHF,TGTGCCAGCAGTCCCTGGACAGGAAGGAATCAGCCCCAGCATTTT
TRBV11-2,once,.,TRBJ1-5,CASSNTGINQPQHF,TGTGCCAGCAGCAACACAGGGATCAATCAGCCCCAGCATTTT
TRBV6-6,.,TRBD1,TRBJ1-1,CASSLGQGAGTEAFF,TGTGCCAGCAGTTTGGGACAGGGGGCGGGCACTGAAGCTTTCTTT
TRBV30,once,TRBD2,TRBJ2-5,CAWSVQTSGRALPATQYF,TGTGCCTGGAGTGTTCAAACTAGCGGGAGGGCCCTTCCAGCGACCCAGTACTTC
TRBV28,.,TRBD1,TRBJ1-5,CASTRTGVYQPQHF,TGTGCCAGCACCCGGACAGGGGTTTATCAGCCCCAGCATTTT
TRBV19,.,.,TRBJ2-2,CASSIGPGRTGELFF,TGTGCCAGTAGTATAGGACCTGGGCGCACCGGGGAGCTGTTTTTT
TRBV7-2,once,.,TRBJ1-2,CASSSGEDYGYTF,TGTGCCAGCAGCTCAGGGGAAGACTATGGCTACACCTTC
TRBV5-1,.,TRBD1,TRBJ2-2,CASSLGTGYTGELFF,TGCGCCAGCAGCTTGGGGACAGGGTACACCGGGGAGCTGTTTTTT
TRBV5-4,.,.,TRBJ2-2,CASSLFRSNTGELFF,TGTGCCAGCAGCTTGTTCAGGTCCAACACCGGGGAGCTGTTTTTT
TRBV7-9,.,TRBD2,TRBJ2-1,CATGTSGRSNEQFF,TGTGCCACCGGGACTAGCGGGAGATCAAATGAGCAGTTCTTC
TRBV28,.,TRBD1,TRBJ1-3,CASISGGGGNTIYF,TGTGCCAGCATATCAGGGGGCGGTGGAAACACCATATATTTT
TRBV7-9,.,.,TRBJ2-2,CASSLAVGGPGELFF,TGTGCCAGCAGCTTAGCCGTCGGGGGACCCGGGGAGCTGTTTTTT
TRBV6-5,.,.,TRBJ2-7,CASSYRGNFNYEQYF,TGTGCCAGCAGTTACAGGGGTAACTTTAACTACGAGCAGTACTTC